One TCR beta chain is described in this entry. This entry belongs to a study of brain metastases from non-small cell lung cancer. Germline V gene lookup returns CDR1 SGDLS and CDR2 YYNGEE. V was pared by 3 bases and J by 7 bases, with 9 bases of the junction left unmatched. The length of the CDR3 is 14 residues. Assay: immunoSEQ multiplex PCR; the TCRdb copy retains only in-frame clones and omits some. The sample lists about 2,200 clones; just over 85% were seen once. This clonotype was obtained from a donor at least 40 years old with non-small cell lung cancer. Sample: tumor-adjacent normal tissue. V and J are TRBV9 and TRBJ2-5; 7 positions agree with TRBD1. CDR3 bases: TGTGCCAGCAGCGGTGGGACAGCCCCGGGGACCCAGTACTTC. This gives the protein CASSGGTAPGTQYF.